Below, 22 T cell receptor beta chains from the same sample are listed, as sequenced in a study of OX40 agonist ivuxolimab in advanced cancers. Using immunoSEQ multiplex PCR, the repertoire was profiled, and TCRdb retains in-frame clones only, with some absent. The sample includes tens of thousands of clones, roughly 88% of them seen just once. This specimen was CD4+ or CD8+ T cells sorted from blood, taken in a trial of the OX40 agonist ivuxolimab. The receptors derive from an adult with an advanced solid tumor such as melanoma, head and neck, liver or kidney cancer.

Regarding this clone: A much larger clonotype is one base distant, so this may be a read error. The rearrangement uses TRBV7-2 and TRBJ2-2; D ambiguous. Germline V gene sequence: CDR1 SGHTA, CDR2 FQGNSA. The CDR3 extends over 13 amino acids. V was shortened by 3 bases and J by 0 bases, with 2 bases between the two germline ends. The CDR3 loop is CASSFANTGELFF. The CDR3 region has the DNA TGTGCCAGCAGCTTTGCGAACACCGGGGAGCTGTTTTTT.

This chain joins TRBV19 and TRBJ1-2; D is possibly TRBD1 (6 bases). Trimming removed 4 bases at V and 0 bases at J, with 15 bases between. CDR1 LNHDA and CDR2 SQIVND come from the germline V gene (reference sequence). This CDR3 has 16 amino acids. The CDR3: CASSRGDRRTNYGYTF. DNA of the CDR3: TGTGCCAGTAGTAGAGGAGACAGGAGAACTAACTATGGCTACACCTTC.

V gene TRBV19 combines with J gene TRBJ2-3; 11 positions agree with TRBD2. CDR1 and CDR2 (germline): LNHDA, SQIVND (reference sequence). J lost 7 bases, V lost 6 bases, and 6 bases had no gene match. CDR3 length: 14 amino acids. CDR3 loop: CASRRTSGLNTQYF. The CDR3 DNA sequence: TGTGCCAGTAGAAGGACTAGCGGGCTAAATACGCAGTATTTT.

This chain's CDR3 is CASSPPWAKNIQYF. The CDR3 nucleotides read TGTGCCAGCAGCCCCCCTTGGGCCAAAAACATTCAGTACTTC. J is TRBJ2-4 and V is TRBV13, with unresolved D. Looked up from germline, CDR1 is PRHDT and CDR2 is FYEKMQ (reference sequence). This CDR3 is built from 14 residues. Between the trimmed V and J ends, which lost 5 bases and 1 base, there was a span of 9 bases.

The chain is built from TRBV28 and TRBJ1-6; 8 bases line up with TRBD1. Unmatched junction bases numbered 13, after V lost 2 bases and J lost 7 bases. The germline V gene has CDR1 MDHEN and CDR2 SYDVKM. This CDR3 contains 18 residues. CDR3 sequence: CASSLGLVTGARNSPLHF. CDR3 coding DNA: TGTGCCAGCAGTTTAGGTTTGGTGACAGGGGCGCGGAATTCACCCCTCCACTTT.

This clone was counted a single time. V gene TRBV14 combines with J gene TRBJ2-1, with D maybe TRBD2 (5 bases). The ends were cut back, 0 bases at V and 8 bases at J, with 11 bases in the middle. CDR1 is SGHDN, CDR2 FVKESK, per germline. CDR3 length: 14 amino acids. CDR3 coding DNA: TGTGCCAGCAGCCAAGATTGGGCCGGGGATGAGCAGTTCTTC. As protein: CASSQDWAGDEQFF.

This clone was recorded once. CDR3 DNA: TGTGCCAGCAGTTTTGGGGGCCTAAACTCTGGGGCCAACGTCCTGACTTTC. This gives the protein CASSFGGLNSGANVLTF. This sequence joins TRBV28 and TRBJ2-6; TRBD1 is a possible D gene (6 bases). The CDR3 runs 17 residues. In germline, CDR1 is MDHEN, CDR2 SYDVKM. The V end was cut by 3 bases, the J end by 0 bases, with 12 bases between.

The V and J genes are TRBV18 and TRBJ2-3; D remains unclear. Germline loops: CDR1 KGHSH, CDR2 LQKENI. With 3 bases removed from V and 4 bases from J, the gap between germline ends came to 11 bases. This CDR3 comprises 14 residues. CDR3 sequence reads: CASSPEPGPDTQYF. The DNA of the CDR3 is TGTGCCAGCTCACCGGAGCCCGGGCCAGATACGCAGTATTTT.

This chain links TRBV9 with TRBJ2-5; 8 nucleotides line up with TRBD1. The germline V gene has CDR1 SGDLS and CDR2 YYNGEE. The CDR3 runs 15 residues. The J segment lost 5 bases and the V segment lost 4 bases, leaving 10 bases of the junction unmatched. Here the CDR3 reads CASSLGAGGWETQYF. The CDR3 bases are TGTGCCAGCAGCTTGGGAGCAGGGGGCTGGGAGACCCAGTACTTC.

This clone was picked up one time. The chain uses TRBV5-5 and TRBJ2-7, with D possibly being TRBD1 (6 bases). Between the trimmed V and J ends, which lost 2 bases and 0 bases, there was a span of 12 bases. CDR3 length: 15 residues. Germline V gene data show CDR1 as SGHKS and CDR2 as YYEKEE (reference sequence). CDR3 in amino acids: CASSFTGSVSYEQYF. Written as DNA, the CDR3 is TGTGCCAGCAGCTTCACAGGGTCGGTCTCCTACGAGCAGTACTTC.

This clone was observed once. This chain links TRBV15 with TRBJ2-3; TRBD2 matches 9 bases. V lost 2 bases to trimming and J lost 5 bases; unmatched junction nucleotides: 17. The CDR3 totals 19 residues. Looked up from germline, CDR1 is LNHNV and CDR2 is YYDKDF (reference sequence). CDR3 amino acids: CATSRSRRAIAGDEDTQYF. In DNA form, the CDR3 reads TGTGCCACCAGCAGATCACGTAGAGCTATAGCGGGAGACGAAGATACGCAGTATTTT. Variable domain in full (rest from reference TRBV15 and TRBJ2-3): DAMVIQNPRYQVTQFGKPVTLSCSQTLNHNVMYWYQQKSSQAPKLLFHYYDKDFNNEADTPDNFQSRRPNTSFCFLDIRSPGLGDTAMYLCATSRSRRAIAGDEDTQYFGPGTRLTVL.

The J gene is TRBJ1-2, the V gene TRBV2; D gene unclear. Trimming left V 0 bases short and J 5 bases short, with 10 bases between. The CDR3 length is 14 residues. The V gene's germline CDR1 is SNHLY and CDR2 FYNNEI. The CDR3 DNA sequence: TGTGCCAGCAGTGAAGCGCTTCAGGCGTATGGCTACACCTTC. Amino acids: CASSEALQAYGYTF.

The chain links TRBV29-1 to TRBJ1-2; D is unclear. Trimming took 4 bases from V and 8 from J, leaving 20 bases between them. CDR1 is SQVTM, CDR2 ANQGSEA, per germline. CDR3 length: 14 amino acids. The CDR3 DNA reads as TGCAGCGTTGTTAGATCCGGGTCCTCCGCCGGCTACACCTTC. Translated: CSVVRSGSSAGYTF.

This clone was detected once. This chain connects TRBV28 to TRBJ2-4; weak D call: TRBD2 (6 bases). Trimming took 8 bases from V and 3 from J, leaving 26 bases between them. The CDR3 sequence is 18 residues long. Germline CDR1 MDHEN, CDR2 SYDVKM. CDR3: CASVGSIGGKGGKNIQYF. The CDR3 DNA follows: TGTGCCAGCGTCGGGAGTATTGGCGGGAAGGGAGGCAAAAACATTCAGTACTTC.

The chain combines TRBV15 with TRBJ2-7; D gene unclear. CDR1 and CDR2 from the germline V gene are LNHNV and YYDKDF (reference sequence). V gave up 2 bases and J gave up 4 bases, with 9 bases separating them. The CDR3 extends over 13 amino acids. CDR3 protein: CATSRFSKYEQYF. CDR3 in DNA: TGTGCCACCAGCAGATTCTCCAAATACGAGCAGTACTTC.

This CDR3 reads CASSLISGGGSYGYTF. The CDR3 DNA sequence: TGCGCCAGCAGCTTGATATCGGGGGGCGGTAGCTATGGCTACACCTTC. This chain links TRBV5-1 with TRBJ1-2; weak D call: TRBD1 (6 bases). Germline assignment: CDR1 SGHRS and CDR2 YFSETQ. The V end was cut by 1 base, the J end by 4 bases, with 17 bases between. CDR3 length equals 16 residues.

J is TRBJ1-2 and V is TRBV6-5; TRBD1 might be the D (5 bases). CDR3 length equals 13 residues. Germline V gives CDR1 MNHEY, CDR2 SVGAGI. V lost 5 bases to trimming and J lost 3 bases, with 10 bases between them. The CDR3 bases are TGTGCCAGCAGTCAAGGGGCGGACTATGGCTACACCTTC. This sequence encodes CASSQGADYGYTF.

In DNA form, the CDR3 reads TGTGCCAGTAGGGACAGAACTGCAACTAATGAAAAACTGTTTTTT. Its protein is CASRDRTATNEKLFF. This chain connects TRBV19 to TRBJ1-4; tentative D call: TRBD1 (6 bases). Trimming cost V 6 bases and J 0 bases, with 11 bases left between them. Germline V gene data show CDR1 as LNHDA and CDR2 as SQIVND (reference sequence). The CDR3 covers 15 residues.

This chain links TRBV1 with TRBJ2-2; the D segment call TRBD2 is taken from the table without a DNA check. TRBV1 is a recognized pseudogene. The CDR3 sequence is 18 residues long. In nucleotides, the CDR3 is TGCACCAGCAGCCCGGCGGTAGCGGGAGGAAAGAACACCGGGGAGCTGTTTTTT. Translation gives CTSSPAVAGGKNTGELFF.

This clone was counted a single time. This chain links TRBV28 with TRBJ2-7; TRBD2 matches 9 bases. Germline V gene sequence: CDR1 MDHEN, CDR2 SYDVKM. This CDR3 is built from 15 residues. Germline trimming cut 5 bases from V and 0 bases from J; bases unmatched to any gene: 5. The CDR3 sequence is CASSPHSGSSYEQYF. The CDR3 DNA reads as TGTGCCAGCAGTCCTCATAGCGGGAGCTCCTACGAGCAGTACTTC. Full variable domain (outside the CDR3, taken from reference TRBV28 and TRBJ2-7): DVKVTQSSRYLVKRTGEKVFLECVQDMDHENMFWYRQDPGLGLRLIYFSYDVKMKEKGDIPEGYSVSREKKERFSLILESASTNQTSMYLCASSPHSGSSYEQYFGPGTRLTVT.

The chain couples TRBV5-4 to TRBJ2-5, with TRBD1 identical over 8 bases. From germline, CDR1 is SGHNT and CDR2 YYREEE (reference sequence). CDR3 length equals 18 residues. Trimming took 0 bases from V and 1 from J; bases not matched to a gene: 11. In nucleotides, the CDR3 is TGTGCCAGCAGCTTGGGAAAGACAGGGGTTCGTCCCCAAGAGACCCAGTACTTC. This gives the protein CASSLGKTGVRPQETQYF. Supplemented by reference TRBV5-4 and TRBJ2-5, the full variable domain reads ETGVTQSPTHLIKTRGQQVTLRCSSQSGHNTVSWYQQALGQGPQFIFQYYREEENGRGNFPPRFSGLQFPNYSSELNVNALELDDSALYLCASSLGKTGVRPQETQYFGPGTRLLVL.

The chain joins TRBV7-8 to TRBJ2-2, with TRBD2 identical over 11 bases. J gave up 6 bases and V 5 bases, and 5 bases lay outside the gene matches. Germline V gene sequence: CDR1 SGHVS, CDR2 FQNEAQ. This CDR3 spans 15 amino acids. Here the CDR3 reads CASSTLAGVSGELFF. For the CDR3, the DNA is TGTGCCAGCAGCACACTAGCGGGAGTGTCCGGGGAGCTGTTTTTT.